This T cell receptor (beta chain) was identified during a study of response to subunit inactivated influenza vaccine (dated by TCRdb to 2017 to 2018). For the wider study: To follow how T cells responded to a trivalent subunit inactivated influenza vaccine, the researchers relied on deep quantitative profiling of the T cell receptor repertoire. The full study reports these points: It was suggested by the authors that each seasonal influenza vaccination may recruit only a limited number of new T cells.

At least ten counts were recorded for this clonotype. The antigen it binds to is not known. No base quality values were provided; no much bigger clone lies one nucleotide off. The CDR3, cysteine through phenylalanine, is 15 amino acids long. The sequence is cut down to CDR3 DNA, 45 bases in frame from base 1. The germline V gene (reference sequence) specifies DFQATT as CDR1 and SNEGSKA as CDR2. The V end gives up 3 bases and the J end 6 bases, leaving 10 bases in the junction not matched to a gene. Libraries were built with RT-PCR. Instrument used: Illumina HiSeq 2500. TCRdb reworked the public reads: Q25 trimming with fastp, MiXCR clone assembly, productive beta chains retained. Rows with one shared CDR3 protein collapse into an entry with the most common genes and DNA. For this sample the table gives roughly 630,000 distinct CDR3 sequences, of which roughly 15% were detected only once. The ten largest clones represent around 7.6% of the sample.

The TCR was taken from a man aged 45-65 years who received an inactivated influenza vaccine. Donor details come from another sample of the same person, matched by shared clones. The sequence joins TRBV20-1 to TRBJ2-2, with TRBD2 identical over 7 junction bases. The source material was PBMCs from blood, sampled approximately 15 days before vaccination. In nucleotides, the sequence is TGCAGTGCTAGTGCTGGACTAGTAGGGGCCGGGGAGCTGTTTTTT. Its protein product is CSASAGLVGAGELFF.